These 18 T cell receptor beta chains share one sample of origin, sequenced in a study of cytomegalovirus exposure and HLA in healthy donors. A multiplex PCR was run with 60 Vbeta primers and 13 Jbeta primers. Profiled with immunoSEQ multiplex PCR; TCRdb holds only in-frame clones, not every one. The top ten clones hold 0.66% of a sample with roughly 150,000 clones, about 79% of them seen once. Sequencing was carried out using PBMCs. The receptors come from a male donor in good health and CMV-seronegative.

The chain is built from TRBV25-1 and TRBJ1-1, with 9 bases lining up with TRBD1. The germline gives CDR1 MGHDK, CDR2 SYGVNS. This CDR3 is 15 amino acids long. Trimming at V came to 2 bases and at J to 5 bases, leaving 6 bases not matched to a gene. Written as DNA, the CDR3 is TGTGCCAGCAGTGAACCGGGACAGGGTACGACTGAAGCTTTCTTT. It encodes CASSEPGQGTTEAFF.

This chain joins TRBV15 and TRBJ1-5; 8 bases are shared with TRBD1. The CDR3 length is 17 residues. CDR1 is LNHNV and CDR2 is YYDKDF in the germline V gene (reference sequence). J gave up 1 base and V 0 bases, and 5 bases lay outside the gene matches. Here the CDR3 DNA reads TGTGCCACCAGCAGAGAGGGGCAGGGGGCGAGCAATCAGCCCCAGCATTTT. Residues: CATSREGQGASNQPQHF.

The chain uses TRBV6-1 and TRBJ2-1; perhaps TRBD2 as D (6 bases). The CDR3 is made up of 14 amino acids. Germline V CDR1 and CDR2: MNHNS, SASEGT. Trimming pared 10 bases from V and 6 bases from J, leaving 19 bases between. CDR3 coding DNA: TGTGCCACCATGGGGGGACTTAGGGTCAATGAGCAGTTCTTC. Protein sequence: CATMGGLRVNEQFF.

This rearrangement joins TRBV11-3 to TRBJ1-1, with a tentative D call TRBD1 (5 bases). The V gene's germline CDR1 is SGHNT and CDR2 YENEEA. Trimming shortened V by 1 base and J by 1 base, and 10 bases separated the two germline ends. This CDR3 is 15 amino acids long. The CDR3 DNA is TGTGCCAGCAGCTTAGGCGGGGCGGGGAACACTGAAGCTTTCTTT. Residues: CASSLGGAGNTEAFF.

The rearrangement links TRBV30 to TRBJ2-7, with a weak D call TRBD2 (6 bases). Per germline, CDR1 GTSNPN and CDR2 SVGIG (reference sequence). The length of the CDR3 is 15 residues. V was trimmed by 2 bases and J by 2 bases, leaving 16 bases between them. The CDR3 loop reads CAWSRRDRGTYEQYF. The CDR3 nucleotides are TGTGCCTGGAGTCGAAGGGATCGGGGGACCTACGAGCAGTACTTC.

Only a few counts were recorded for this clone. CDR3 protein: CASSEPPKAGKQPQHF. The CDR3 DNA sequence: TGTGCCAGCAGTGAACCTCCCAAAGCAGGGAAGCAGCCCCAGCATTTT. The V call is TRBV6-1, the J call TRBJ1-5; D may be TRBD1 (5 bases). The CDR3 is made up of 16 amino acids. Germline V gene data show CDR1 as MNHNS and CDR2 as SASEGT. The V end was cut by 2 bases, the J end by 7 bases, with 18 bases between.

The gene calls are TRBV6-4 and TRBJ2-7, with 9 bases fitting TRBD2. Trimming removed 4 bases from V and 7 bases from J; junction bases left unmatched: 14. Per germline, CDR1 MRHNA and CDR2 SNTAGT. This CDR3 is 16 amino acids long. The CDR3 region has the DNA TGTGCCAGCAGTGTTAGCGGGAGCTTCCCCTCAGGGGAGCAGTACTTC. Amino acids: CASSVSGSFPSGEQYF.

This sequence joins TRBV9 and TRBJ2-5, with 10 nucleotides matching TRBD2. From germline, CDR1 is SGDLS and CDR2 YYNGEE. The CDR3 spans 16 residues. After removal of 0 bases from V and 1 base from J, the junction contained 3 bases not matched to a gene. CDR3 protein: CASSVAQRGGQETQYF. DNA for the CDR3: TGTGCCAGCAGCGTAGCCCAGCGGGGGGGCCAAGAGACCCAGTACTTC.

This clone has only a few counts. This chain connects TRBV29-1 to TRBJ2-5; the match to TRBD2 covers 10 bases. Looked up from germline, CDR1 is SQVTM and CDR2 is ANQGSEA. The CDR3 loop spans 15 amino acids. J was trimmed by 7 bases and V by 0 bases; bases with no gene match: 8. CDR3 in amino acids: CSVEESLAGKGTQYF. The CDR3 region has the DNA TGCAGCGTTGAAGAGTCACTAGCGGGGAAGGGGACCCAGTACTTC.

The V and J genes are TRBV7-2 and TRBJ2-2; D may be TRBD2 (6 bases). The V end was cut by 3 bases, the J end by 6 bases, with 11 bases between. CDR1 SGHTA and CDR2 FQGNSA come from the germline V gene. The CDR3 consists of 14 residues. CDR3 loop: CASSFGGTAGELFF. CDR3 bases: TGTGCCAGCAGCTTTGGAGGGACCGCCGGGGAGCTGTTTTTT.

With regard to this clone: A junction end diverges from the germline sequence, so it may reflect a read error. V is TRBV7-9 and J is TRBJ1-2; TRBD1 agrees at 8 bases. CDR3 length: 18 amino acids. CDR1 SEHNR and CDR2 FQNEAQ come from the germline V gene (reference sequence). The CDR3 protein is CSSSLDSGQGSVLGGYTF. CDR3 nucleotides: TGTTCCAGCAGCTTAGATTCCGGACAGGGTTCGGTTCTCGGGGGCTACACCTTC. Based on the CDR3 plus reference TRBV7-9 and TRBJ1-2, the full variable domain is DTGVSQNPRHKITKRGQNVTFRCDPISEHNRLYWYRQTLGQGPEFLTYFQNEAQLEKSRLLSDRFSAERPKGSFSTLEIQRTEQGDSAMYLCSSSLDSGQGSVLGGYTFGSGTRLTVV.

This clone was detected only a few times. The chain couples TRBV5-4 to TRBJ1-2; D is possibly TRBD1 (5 bases). CDR1 is SGHNT, CDR2 YYREEE, per germline (reference sequence). V was pared by 4 bases and J by 6 bases, with 13 bases between. CDR3 size: 13 residues. The CDR3, as DNA: TGTGCCAGCAGCCACGGGACTCGAGATGGCTACACCTTC. It codes for CASSHGTRDGYTF.

Only a few counts were recorded for this clone. Here the CDR3 DNA reads TGTGCCAGCAGCTTGACAAGCGGGGGGGCGGAGGAGACCCAGTACTTC. Its translation is CASSLTSGGAEETQYF. The chain couples TRBV7-9 to TRBJ2-5, with 10 bases that match TRBD2. This CDR3 is 16 amino acids long. V lost 3 bases, J lost 5 bases, and 9 bases stayed unmatched. Germline assignment: CDR1 SEHNR and CDR2 FQNEAQ (reference sequence).

The chain has TRBV7-6 and TRBJ2-5; TRBD2 agrees at 8 bases. Germline assignment: CDR1 SGHVS and CDR2 FNYEAQ. The J segment lost 6 bases and the V segment lost 6 bases, leaving 9 bases of the junction unmatched. This CDR3 comprises 14 residues. The CDR3 DNA is TGTGCCAGCAGATATCCGGGGGGGATGAAGACCCAGTACTTC. This codes for CASRYPGGMKTQYF.

The chain couples TRBV19 to TRBJ1-1; D not certain. Trimming took off 5 bases at V and 0 bases at J, with 4 bases between the two ends. Germline V gene lookup returns CDR1 LNHDA and CDR2 SQIVND (reference sequence). The CDR3 has 12 amino acids. The CDR3, as DNA: TGTGCCAGTAGTCTACTGAACACTGAAGCTTTCTTT. Residues: CASSLLNTEAFF.

The CDR3 region has the DNA TGTGCCAGCAGCGTCAGGAGCGGGGGGGCCGCAGATACGCAGTATTTT. Translated, it gives CASSVRSGGAADTQYF. The rearrangement uses TRBV7-3 and TRBJ2-3, with 10 bases fitting TRBD2. After removal of 5 bases from V and 4 bases from J, the junction contained 9 bases not matched to a gene. The length of the CDR3 is 16 residues. Germline CDR1 is SGHTA and CDR2 is FQGTGA.

V is TRBV5-8 and J is TRBJ2-2, with 11 bases matching TRBD2. Unmatched junction bases numbered 7, after V lost 4 bases and J lost 5 bases. The CDR3 covers 16 residues. Germline values: CDR1 SGHTS, CDR2 YDEGEE. The CDR3 nucleotides read TGTGCCAGCAGCAGGGGACTAGCGGTCCTAACCGGGGAGCTGTTTTTT. As protein: CASSRGLAVLTGELFF.

CDR3 DNA sequence: TGTGCCAGCAGTTACCCGGGACAGGGGAGCTACGAGCAGTACTTC. This codes for CASSYPGQGSYEQYF. This chain joins TRBV6-6 and TRBJ2-7, with TRBD1 matching 10 bases. In germline, CDR1 is MNHNY, CDR2 SVGAGI (reference sequence). The V and J ends lost 2 bases and 3 bases, in that order; junction bases with no gene match: 4. The CDR3 runs to 15 residues.